Below are 7 T cell receptor beta chains sequenced from a single sample in a study of blood T cells in healthy people across ages. With a J-beta primer mix and a sample-barcoded 5' primer, a second PCR ran about 6 to 11 cycles. Each CDR3 protein is one row after TCRdb ran MiXCR on the 5' RACE reads. Of approximately 800,000 distinct CDR3 sequences detected, around three fifths appear once; the ten largest clones hold about 26%. Material: blood. The receptor source for this set is a man aged 35-49 years in good health.

The rearrangement uses TRBV29-1 and TRBJ2-7; D is unclear. V was pared by 7 bases and J by 7 bases, with 23 bases between. This CDR3 region has 14 residues. Germline loops: CDR1 SQVTM, CDR2 ANQGSEA. The CDR3 is CSEDIWPPVGEQYF. In DNA, the CDR3 is TGCAGCGAGGATATCTGGCCTCCCGTGGGGGAGCAGTACTTC.

The chain uses TRBV2 and TRBJ2-2; D perhaps matches TRBD1 (6 bases). CDR3 length equals 18 residues. Germline V gene data show CDR1 as SNHLY and CDR2 as FYNNEI. V was trimmed by 3 bases and J by 4 bases, leaving 21 bases between them. The CDR3 nucleotides are TGTGCCAGCAGTGACTTAGGGGGTGGGCAACAATCCACCGGGGAGCTGTTTTTT. It translates to CASSDLGGGQQSTGELFF.

This clonotype was picked up one time. The gene calls are TRBV5-1 and TRBJ2-3; 13 positions match TRBD2. The CDR3 length is 15 residues. Germline-derived CDR1 and CDR2 are SGHRS and YFSETQ. V trimming: 2 bases; J trimming: 11 bases; junction bases outside the gene matches: 8. CDR3 protein: CASSFRTSGSLQQYF. The CDR3 DNA sequence: TGCGCCAGCAGCTTCCGGACTAGCGGGAGCTTGCAGCAGTATTTT.

The V gene is TRBV6-4, the J gene TRBJ2-3; TRBD1 might be the D (5 bases). Trimming took off 2 bases at V and 3 bases at J, with 9 bases between the two ends. Germline loops: CDR1 MRHNA, CDR2 SNTAGT. CDR3 length: 14 residues. The CDR3 nucleotides are TGTGCCAGCAGTGACGGGCAGGGAACAGATACGCAGTATTTT. This sequence encodes CASSDGQGTDTQYF.

CDR3 bases: TGCGCCAGCAGCCAAGGTCACAGGGGAAATGAGCAGTACTTC. Protein product: CASSQGHRGNEQYF. V is TRBV4-3 and J is TRBJ2-5; the match to TRBD1 covers 7 bases. Looked up from germline, CDR1 is LGHNA and CDR2 is YSLEER. With V trimmed by 1 base and J by 11 bases, 10 bases remained unmatched. The CDR3 runs to 14 residues.

The chain links TRBV6-5 to TRBJ2-1; the match to TRBD1 covers 7 bases. The V and J ends lost 5 bases and 3 bases, in that order; junction bases with no gene match: 7. There are 15 residues in the CDR3. Germline lookup yields CDR1 MNHEY and CDR2 SVGAGI. CDR3 in amino acids: CASSEDRDSYNEQFF. CDR3 coding DNA: TGTGCCAGCAGTGAGGACCGGGACAGCTACAATGAGCAGTTCTTC.

This clonotype was seen a few times. CDR3 nucleotide sequence: TGTGCCAGCAGCGTCGACAGGGGGTCTGATGAGCAGTTCTTC. Its translation: CASSVDRGSDEQFF. The V and J genes are TRBV7-2 and TRBJ2-1; TRBD1 matches 9 bases. Per the germline V gene, CDR1 is SGHTA and CDR2 is FQGNSA. The trim removed 5 bases at V and 8 bases at J, leaving 7 bases unmatched. This CDR3 has 14 residues.